This TCR beta chain was identified in a study of T cells in localized non-small cell lung cancer. Study results and limitations: Because only a single region of the tumor was sequenced, heterogeneity remains possible. Among blood samples, higher T cell density accompanied longer overall survival.

This clone was observed a few times. Its antigen is not identified. Here immunoSEQ multiplex PCR was the method, and the copy in TCRdb shows in-frame clones only, minus some. The data hold under 50,000 clones, with around 81% observed a single time. The length of the CDR3 is 14 residues. The germline V gene encodes CDR1 SGHRS and CDR2 YFSETQ. V dropped 3 bases and J dropped 7; count of bases not matched to a gene: 2. The source is a man aged 40 to 70 with stage III lung adenocarcinoma. The rearrangement joins TRBV5-1 to TRBJ1-6; 9 positions agree with TRBD1. The material sequenced was peripheral blood mononuclear cells, taken before any cancer treatment. The CDR3 DNA sequence: TGCGCCAGCAGCTGGACAGGGGCAAATTCACCCCTCCACTTT. It translates to CASSWTGANSPLHF.